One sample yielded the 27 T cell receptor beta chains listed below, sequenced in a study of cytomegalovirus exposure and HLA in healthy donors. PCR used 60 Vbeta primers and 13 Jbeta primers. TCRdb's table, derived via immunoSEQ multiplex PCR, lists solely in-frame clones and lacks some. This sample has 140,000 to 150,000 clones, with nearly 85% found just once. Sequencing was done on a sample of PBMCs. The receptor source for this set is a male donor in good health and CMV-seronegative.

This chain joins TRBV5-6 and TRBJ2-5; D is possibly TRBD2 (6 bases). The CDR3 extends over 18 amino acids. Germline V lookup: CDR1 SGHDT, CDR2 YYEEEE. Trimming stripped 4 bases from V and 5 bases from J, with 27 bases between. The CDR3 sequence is CASSRPLGSGPPGETQYF. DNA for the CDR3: TGTGCCAGCAGCCGTCCCCTCGGGAGTGGACCCCCGGGGGAGACCCAGTACTTC. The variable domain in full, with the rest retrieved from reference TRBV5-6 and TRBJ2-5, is DAGVTQSPTHLIKTRGQQVTLRCSPKSGHDTVSWYQQALGQGPQFIFQYYEEEERQRGNFPDRFSGHQFPNYSSELNVNALLLGDSALYLCASSRPLGSGPPGETQYFGPGTRLLVL.

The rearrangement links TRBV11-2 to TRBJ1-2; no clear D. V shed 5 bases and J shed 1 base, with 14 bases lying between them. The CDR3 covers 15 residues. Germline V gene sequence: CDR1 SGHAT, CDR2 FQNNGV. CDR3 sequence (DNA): TGTGCCAGCAGCCCAAGTCGGGTAGATAACTATGGCTACACCTTC. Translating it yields CASSPSRVDNYGYTF.

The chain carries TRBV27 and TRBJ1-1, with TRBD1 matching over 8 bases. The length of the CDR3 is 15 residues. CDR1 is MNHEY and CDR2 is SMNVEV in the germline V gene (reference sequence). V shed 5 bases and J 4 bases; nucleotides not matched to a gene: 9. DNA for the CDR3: TGTGCCAGCAGTCCCTCCCACAGGGGGGGCACTGAAGCTTTCTTT. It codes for CASSPSHRGGTEAFF.

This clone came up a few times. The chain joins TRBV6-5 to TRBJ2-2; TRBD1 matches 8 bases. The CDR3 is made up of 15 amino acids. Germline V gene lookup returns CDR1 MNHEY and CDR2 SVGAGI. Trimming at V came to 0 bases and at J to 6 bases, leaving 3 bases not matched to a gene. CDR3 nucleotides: TGTGCCAGCAGTTACTCCTCGGACAGGGCCGGGGAGCTGTTTTTT. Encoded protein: CASSYSSDRAGELFF.

Here the CDR3 DNA reads TGTGCCAGCAGTGGATCGGACAGGGGCGAAGCTTTCTTT. Protein sequence: CASSGSDRGEAFF. V is TRBV6-5 and J is TRBJ1-1; 9 bases are a match to TRBD1. Germline loops: CDR1 MNHEY, CDR2 SVGAGI. With V trimmed by 5 bases and J by 8 bases, 6 bases remained unmatched. The CDR3 contains 13 residues.

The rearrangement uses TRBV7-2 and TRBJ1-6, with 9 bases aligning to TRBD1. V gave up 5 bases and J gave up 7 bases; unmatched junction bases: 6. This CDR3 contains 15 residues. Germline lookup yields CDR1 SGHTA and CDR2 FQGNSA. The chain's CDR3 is CASSPGGTGNSPLHF. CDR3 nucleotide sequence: TGTGCCAGCAGCCCGGGCGGGACAGGGAATTCACCCCTCCACTTT.

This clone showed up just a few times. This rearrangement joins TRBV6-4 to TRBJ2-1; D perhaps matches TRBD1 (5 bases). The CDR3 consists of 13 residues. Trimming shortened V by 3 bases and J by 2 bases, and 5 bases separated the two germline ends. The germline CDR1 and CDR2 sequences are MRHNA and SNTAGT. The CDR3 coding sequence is TGTGCCAGCAGTGAGGACACCTACAATGAGCAGTTCTTC. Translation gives CASSEDTYNEQFF.

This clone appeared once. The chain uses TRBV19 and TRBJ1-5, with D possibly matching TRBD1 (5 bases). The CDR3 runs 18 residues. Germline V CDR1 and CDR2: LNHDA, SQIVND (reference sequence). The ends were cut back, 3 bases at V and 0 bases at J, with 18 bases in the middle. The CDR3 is CASSMRSGGTYSNQPQHF. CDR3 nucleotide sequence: TGTGCCAGTAGTATGAGGTCAGGCGGGACTTATAGCAATCAGCCCCAGCATTTT.

CDR3 region: CASSLERRETQYF. CDR3 nucleotide sequence: TGTGCCAGCAGCTTGGAACGTCGGGAGACCCAGTACTTC. The chain carries TRBV5-4 and TRBJ2-5; D gene ambiguous. Trimming cost V 0 bases and J 5 bases, with 8 bases left between them. Per the germline V gene, CDR1 is SGHNT and CDR2 is YYREEE (reference sequence). The CDR3 runs to 13 residues.

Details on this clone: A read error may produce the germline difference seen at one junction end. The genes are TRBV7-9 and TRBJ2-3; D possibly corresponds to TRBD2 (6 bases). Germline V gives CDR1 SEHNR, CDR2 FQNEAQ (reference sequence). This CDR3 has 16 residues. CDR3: CSSSYGSSLSTDTQYF. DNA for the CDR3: TGTTCCAGCAGTTACGGGAGCTCCCTAAGCACAGATACGCAGTATTTT.

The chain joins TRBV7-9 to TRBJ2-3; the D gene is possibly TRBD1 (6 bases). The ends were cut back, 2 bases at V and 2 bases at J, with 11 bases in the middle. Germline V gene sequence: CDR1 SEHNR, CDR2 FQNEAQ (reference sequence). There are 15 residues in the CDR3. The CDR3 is CASSLLQGFTDTQYF. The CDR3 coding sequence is TGTGCCAGCAGCTTACTACAGGGCTTCACAGATACGCAGTATTTT.

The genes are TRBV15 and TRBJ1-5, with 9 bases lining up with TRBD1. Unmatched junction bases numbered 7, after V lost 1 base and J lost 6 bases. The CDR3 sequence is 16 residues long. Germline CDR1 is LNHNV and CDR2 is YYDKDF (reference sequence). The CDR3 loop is CATSRGDRDVTQPQHF. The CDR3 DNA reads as TGTGCCACCAGCAGAGGGGACAGGGATGTGACTCAGCCCCAGCATTTT.

The DNA for the CDR3 is TGTGCCAGCAGCCTCGACGGAGCCCTATACGAGCAGTACTTC. This sequence encodes CASSLDGALYEQYF. V gene TRBV5-4 combines with J gene TRBJ2-7, with unresolved D. The CDR3 is 14 residues long. Germline-derived CDR1 and CDR2 are SGHNT and YYREEE (reference sequence). V lost 4 bases and J lost 4, with 15 bases in between.

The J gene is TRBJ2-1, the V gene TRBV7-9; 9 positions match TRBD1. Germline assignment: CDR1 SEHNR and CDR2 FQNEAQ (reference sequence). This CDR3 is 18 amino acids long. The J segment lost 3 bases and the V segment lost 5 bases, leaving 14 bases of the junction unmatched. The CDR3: CASSAKVRQGDRYNEQFF. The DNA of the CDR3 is TGTGCCAGCAGCGCCAAGGTTCGACAGGGGGATCGCTACAATGAGCAGTTCTTC. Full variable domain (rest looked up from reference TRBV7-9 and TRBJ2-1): DTGVSQNPRHKITKRGQNVTFRCDPISEHNRLYWYRQTLGQGPEFLTYFQNEAQLEKSRLLSDRFSAERPKGSFSTLEIQRTEQGDSAMYLCASSAKVRQGDRYNEQFFGPGTRLTVL.

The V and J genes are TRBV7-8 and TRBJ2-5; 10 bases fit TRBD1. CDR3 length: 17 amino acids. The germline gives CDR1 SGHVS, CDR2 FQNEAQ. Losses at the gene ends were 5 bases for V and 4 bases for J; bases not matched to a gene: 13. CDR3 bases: TGTGCCAGCAGCAAATTAGGGGACAGGGGAGGCGGAGAGACCCAGTACTTC. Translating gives CASSKLGDRGGGETQYF.

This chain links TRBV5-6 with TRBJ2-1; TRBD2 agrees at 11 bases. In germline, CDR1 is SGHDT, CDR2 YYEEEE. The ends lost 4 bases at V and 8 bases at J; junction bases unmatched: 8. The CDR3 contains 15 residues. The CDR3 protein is CASSPTSGMMDEQFF. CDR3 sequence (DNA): TGTGCCAGCAGCCCGACTAGCGGGATGATGGATGAGCAGTTCTTC.

CDR3 region: CASSFWGGNTGELFF. The CDR3 DNA sequence: TGCGCCAGCAGCTTCTGGGGGGGCAATACCGGGGAGCTGTTTTTT. The rearrangement joins TRBV5-1 to TRBJ2-2; TRBD2 might be the D (7 bases). This CDR3 region has 15 residues. V dropped 2 bases and J dropped 5 bases, with 13 bases sitting between them. Germline assignment: CDR1 SGHRS and CDR2 YFSETQ. Combining the CDR3 with reference TRBV5-1 and TRBJ2-2 gives the whole variable domain KAGVTQTPRYLIKTRGQQVTLSCSPISGHRSVSWYQQTPGQGLQFLFEYFSETQRNKGNFPGRFSGRQFSNSRSEMNVSTLELGDSALYLCASSFWGGNTGELFFGEGSRLTVL.

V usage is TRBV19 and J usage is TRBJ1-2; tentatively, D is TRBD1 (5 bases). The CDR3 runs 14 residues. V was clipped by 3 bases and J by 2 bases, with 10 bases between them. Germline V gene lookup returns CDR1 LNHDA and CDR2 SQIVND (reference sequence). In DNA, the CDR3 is TGTGCCAGTAGTATTGTCGGGGGAAACTATGGCTACACCTTC. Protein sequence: CASSIVGGNYGYTF.

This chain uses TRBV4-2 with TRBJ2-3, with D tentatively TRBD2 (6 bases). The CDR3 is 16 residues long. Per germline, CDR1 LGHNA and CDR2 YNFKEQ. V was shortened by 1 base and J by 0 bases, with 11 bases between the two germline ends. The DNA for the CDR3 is TGTGCCAGCAGCCAAGGCCCCGGGACTAGCACAGATACGCAGTATTTT. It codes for CASSQGPGTSTDTQYF.

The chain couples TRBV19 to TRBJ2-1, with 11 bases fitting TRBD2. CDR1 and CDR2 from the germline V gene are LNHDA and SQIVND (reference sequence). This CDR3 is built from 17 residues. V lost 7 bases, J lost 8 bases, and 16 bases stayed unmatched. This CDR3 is CASIGPPSGRTGDEQFF. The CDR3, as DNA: TGTGCCAGTATCGGGCCTCCTAGCGGGAGGACGGGGGATGAGCAGTTCTTC.

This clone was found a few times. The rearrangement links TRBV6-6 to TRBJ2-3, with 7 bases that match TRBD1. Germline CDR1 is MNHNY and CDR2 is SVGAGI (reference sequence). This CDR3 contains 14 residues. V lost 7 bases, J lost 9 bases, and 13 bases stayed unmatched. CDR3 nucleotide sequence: TGTGCCAGCACTCCAGGACAGGAGGCTTTAACGCAGTATTTT. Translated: CASTPGQEALTQYF.

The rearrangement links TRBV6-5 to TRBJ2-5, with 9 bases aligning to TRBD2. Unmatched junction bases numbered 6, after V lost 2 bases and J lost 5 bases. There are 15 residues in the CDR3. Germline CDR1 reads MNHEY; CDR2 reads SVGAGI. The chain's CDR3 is CASSYTGTSSETQYF. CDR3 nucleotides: TGTGCCAGCAGTTACACCGGGACTAGCTCCGAGACCCAGTACTTC.

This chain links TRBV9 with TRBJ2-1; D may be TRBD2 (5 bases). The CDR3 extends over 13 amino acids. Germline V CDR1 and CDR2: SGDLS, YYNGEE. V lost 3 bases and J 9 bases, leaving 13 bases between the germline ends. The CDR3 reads CASSASGWREQFF. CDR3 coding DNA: TGTGCCAGCAGCGCCTCGGGATGGCGTGAGCAGTTCTTC. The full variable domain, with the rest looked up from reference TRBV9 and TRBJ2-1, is DSGVTQTPKHLITATGQRVTLRCSPRSGDLSVYWYQQSLDQGLQFLIQYYNGEERAKGNILERFSAQQFPDLHSELNLSSLELGDSALYFCASSASGWREQFFGPGTRLTVL.

The CDR3 loop reads CASTARDSYNEQFF. The CDR3 DNA is TGCGCCAGCACTGCCAGGGATTCCTACAATGAGCAGTTCTTC. V usage is TRBV10-2 and J usage is TRBJ2-1, with D possibly being TRBD1 (5 bases). Trimming took off 7 bases at V and 1 base at J, with 11 bases between the two ends. In germline, CDR1 is WSHSY, CDR2 SAAADI. The CDR3 runs 14 residues.

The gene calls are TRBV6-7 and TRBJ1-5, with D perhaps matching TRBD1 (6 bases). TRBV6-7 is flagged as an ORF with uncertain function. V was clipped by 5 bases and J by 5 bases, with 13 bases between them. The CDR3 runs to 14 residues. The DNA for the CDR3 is TGTGCCAGCAGTATTTCAAGGGGGTATCAGCCCCAGCATTTT. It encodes CASSISRGYQPQHF.

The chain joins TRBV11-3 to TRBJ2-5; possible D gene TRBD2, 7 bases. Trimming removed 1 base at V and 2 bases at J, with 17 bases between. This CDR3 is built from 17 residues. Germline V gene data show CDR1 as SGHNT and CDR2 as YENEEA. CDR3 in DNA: TGTGCCAGCAGCTTAGGAGCTGGCGGGGGCCATCAAGAGACCCAGTACTTC. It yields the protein CASSLGAGGGHQETQYF.

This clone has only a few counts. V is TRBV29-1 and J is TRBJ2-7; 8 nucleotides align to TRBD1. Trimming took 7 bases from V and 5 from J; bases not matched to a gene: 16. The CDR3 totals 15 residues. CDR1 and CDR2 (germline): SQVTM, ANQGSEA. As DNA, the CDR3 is TGCAGCGCTTTGAAGAGGACAGGGAACGAAGACGAGCAGTACTTC. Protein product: CSALKRTGNEDEQYF.